What follows are 31 T cell receptor beta chains derived from one specimen sequenced in a study of shared clonotypes between healthy human individuals. Produced via immunoSEQ multiplex PCR; TCRdb's table is partial and in-frame only. The table lists fewer than 650,000 clones, around 78% of them singletons, with approximately 12% in the top ten. Specimen: PBMCs. Receptor source: a middle-aged woman in good health. Some clones in this sample may be carry-over from other donors' samples.

This clone was counted once. CDR3 nucleotide sequence: TGTGCCAGCAGTTCCGGCGTCCTAGGAGAGACCCAGTACTTC. Translated, it gives CASSSGVLGETQYF. The chain is built from TRBV27 and TRBJ2-5, with no clear D. Germline V gives CDR1 MNHEY, CDR2 SMNVEV (reference sequence). This CDR3 is 14 amino acids long. Trimming removed 4 bases at V and 4 bases at J, with 13 bases between.

The rearrangement joins TRBV7-9 to TRBJ2-1, with 9 bases lining up with TRBD2. The V gene end was trimmed by 3 bases and the J gene end by 4 bases; junction bases not matched to a gene: 4. Germline CDR1 is SEHNR and CDR2 is FQNEAQ (reference sequence). This CDR3 has 15 residues. In nucleotides, the CDR3 is TGTGCCAGCAGCTTTTCTAGCGGGAAGTACAATGAGCAGTTCTTC. It codes for CASSFSSGKYNEQFF. The full variable domain, with the rest looked up from reference TRBV7-9 and TRBJ2-1, is DTGVSQNPRHKITKRGQNVTFRCDPISEHNRLYWYRQTLGQGPEFLTYFQNEAQLEKSRLLSDRFSAERPKGSFSTLEIQRTEQGDSAMYLCASSFSSGKYNEQFFGPGTRLTVL.

J is TRBJ1-1 and V is TRBV19, with TRBD1 identical over 9 bases. Germline V gene data show CDR1 as LNHDA and CDR2 as SQIVND (reference sequence). The CDR3 extends over 14 amino acids. V lost 10 bases and J lost 8; bases outside the gene matches: 14. The CDR3 coding sequence is TGTGCCACTTCGGGGGACAGGGAAAATATAGAAGCTTTCTTT. As protein: CATSGDRENIEAFF.

This sequence joins TRBV5-1 and TRBJ1-4, with TRBD1 matching 7 bases. Germline CDR1 reads SGHRS; CDR2 reads YFSETQ. With 1 base clipped from V and 4 bases from J, the junction kept 10 bases outside the gene matches. This CDR3 has 17 amino acids. CDR3 residues: CASSLLGQGGNNEKLFF. The CDR3 nucleotides are TGCGCCAGCAGCTTGCTTGGGCAGGGGGGCAATAATGAAAAACTGTTTTTT.

The J gene is TRBJ2-7, the V gene TRBV5-5, with D perhaps assigned TRBD1 or TRBD2 (5 bases each). Trimming cost V 4 bases and J 3 bases, with 17 bases left between them. The germline V gene encodes CDR1 SGHKS and CDR2 YYEKEE (reference sequence). The CDR3 has 15 residues. The CDR3 is CASSRTGTADYEQYF. In nucleotides, the CDR3 is TGTGCCAGCAGCCGGACCGGGACCGCTGACTACGAGCAGTACTTC.

CDR3 coding DNA: TGTGCCAGCAGTTTTCCGGGACAGCGTTATCAGCCCCAGCATTTT. The encoded protein is CASSFPGQRYQPQHF. The J gene is TRBJ1-5, the V gene TRBV28, with 7 bases identical to TRBD1. The CDR3 length is 15 residues. V shed 3 bases, J shed 5 bases, and the junction held 7 bases outside the gene matches. Germline V lookup: CDR1 MDHEN, CDR2 SYDVKM.

The chain joins TRBV5-5 to TRBJ1-3; no firm D call. V lost 6 bases and J lost 4, with 8 bases in between. The CDR3 extends over 12 amino acids. CDR1 SGHKS and CDR2 YYEKEE come from the germline V gene (reference sequence). CDR3 nucleotides: TGTGCCAGCACCCGGGCGGGAAACACCATATATTTT. It translates to CASTRAGNTIYF.

The rearrangement links TRBV9 to TRBJ1-1; TRBD1 might be the D (6 bases). Germline V lookup: CDR1 SGDLS, CDR2 YYNGEE. The CDR3 runs 16 residues. Trimming removed 5 bases at V and 0 bases at J, with 17 bases between. In DNA, the CDR3 is TGTGCCAGCAGGTGGGTCAGGGGCCTCATGAACACTGAAGCTTTCTTT. It codes for CASRWVRGLMNTEAFF.

This clone was observed once. J is TRBJ2-1 and V is TRBV7-2, with a possible D match to TRBD2 (6 bases). CDR1 and CDR2 (germline): SGHTA, FQGNSA. The V end lost 0 bases, the J end lost 6 bases, and 12 bases lay between the germline ends. This CDR3 is 15 amino acids long. CDR3 protein: CASSLAGGIGNEQFF. The CDR3 DNA reads TGTGCCAGCAGCTTAGCCGGGGGTATCGGCAATGAGCAGTTCTTC.

The chain links TRBV27 to TRBJ1-3; unclear D gene. The ends were cut back, 6 bases at V and 2 bases at J, with 11 bases in the middle. The length of the CDR3 is 14 residues. Per the germline V gene, CDR1 is MNHEY and CDR2 is SMNVEV (reference sequence). The CDR3 DNA sequence: TGTGCCAGCAGGGGCCTAAGCGCTGGAAACACCATATATTTT. Encoded protein: CASRGLSAGNTIYF.

The chain combines TRBV19 with TRBJ1-1; D remains ambiguous. The V gene's germline CDR1 is LNHDA and CDR2 SQIVND (reference sequence). CDR3 length: 13 residues. Trimming took off 3 bases at V and 11 bases at J, with 16 bases between the two ends. The CDR3 loop is CASSMGIGIGAFF. The CDR3 DNA sequence: TGTGCCAGTAGTATGGGGATAGGTATCGGGGCTTTCTTT.

This chain connects TRBV4-2 to TRBJ2-1; D uncertain. The germline gives CDR1 LGHNA, CDR2 YNFKEQ. The CDR3 sequence is 14 residues long. The V and J ends lost 0 bases and 5 bases respectively, with 8 bases between them. This CDR3 reads CASSQEGRDNEQFF. Here the CDR3 DNA reads TGTGCCAGCAGCCAAGAGGGTAGAGACAATGAGCAGTTCTTC.

In regard to this clone: Without the conserved terminal phenylalanine or tryptophan, this CDR3 likely stems from a read error. DNA of the CDR3: TGCGCCAGCAGCTTTGCAGGGAGGAGCACTGAAGCTTTCCTT. Its translation: CASSFAGRSTEAFL. The V gene is TRBV5-1, the J gene TRBJ1-1, with D possibly being TRBD1 (5 bases). The germline gives CDR1 SGHRS, CDR2 YFSETQ. Trimming removed 2 bases from V and 4 bases from J, with 12 bases in between. The CDR3 length is 14 residues.

This clone was detected only a few times. One end of the junction is discordant with germline, which a read error may explain. Distinct nucleotide sequences in the sample also encode this CDR3. The chain uses TRBV5-4 and TRBJ2-7; 8 positions match TRBD2. Germline values: CDR1 SGHNT, CDR2 YYREEE (reference sequence). CDR3 length: 14 amino acids. In nucleotides, the CDR3 is TGTGCTAGCAGCTCCGGGACTAGGGCCTACGAGCAGTACTTC. It translates to CASSSGTRAYEQYF.

The chain carries TRBV7-8 and TRBJ2-5; weak D call: TRBD1 (5 bases). Judging by the DNA end, TRBJ2-7 fits better; the J call may be wrong. This CDR3 comprises 15 residues. Per germline, CDR1 SGHVS and CDR2 FQNEAQ. The CDR3 coding sequence is TGTGCCAGCAGCCAACCGCGACAGCACCGGTACGAGCAGTACTTC. Its translation: CASSQPRQHRYEQYF.

The rearrangement links TRBV14 to TRBJ1-2; D is possibly TRBD1 (5 bases). The CDR3 length is 14 residues. Trimming stripped 1 base from V and 6 bases from J, with 12 bases between. CDR1 and CDR2 from the germline V gene are SGHDN and FVKESK. CDR3 protein: CASSQVSGTDGYTF. The CDR3 DNA sequence: TGTGCCAGCAGCCAAGTTTCAGGGACGGATGGCTACACCTTC.

V usage is TRBV27 and J usage is TRBJ2-5; 7 nucleotides match TRBD2. With the DNA end fitting TRBJ2-7 better, the J assignment may be wrong. The germline CDR1 and CDR2 sequences are MNHEY and SMNVEV (reference sequence). This CDR3 is 16 amino acids long. CDR3 coding DNA: TGTGCCAGCAGTTTAAGGGTCGGGACTAAGCCCTACGAGCAGTACTTC. Protein product: CASSLRVGTKPYEQYF.

This sequence joins TRBV6-6 and TRBJ2-1; D is perhaps TRBD2 (7 bases). CDR3 length equals 16 residues. V lost 8 bases, J lost 0 bases, and 17 bases lay in between. Germline CDR1 reads MNHNY; CDR2 reads SVGAGI (reference sequence). CDR3 coding DNA: TGTGCCAGCCAACCGGGGGCTAGCGGCTCCTACAATGAGCAGTTCTTC. Its protein is CASQPGASGSYNEQFF.

The chain employs TRBV18 and TRBJ2-7; weak D call: TRBD1 (5 bases). This CDR3 has 15 amino acids. V was trimmed by 2 bases and J by 2 bases, leaving 13 bases between them. The germline CDR1 and CDR2 sequences are KGHSH and LQKENI. The CDR3 loop is CASSPSQGLTYEQYF. CDR3 coding DNA: TGTGCCAGCTCACCAAGTCAGGGCCTTACCTACGAGCAGTACTTC. Complete variable domain (other parts from reference TRBV18 and TRBJ2-7): NAGVMQNPRHLVRRRGQEARLRCSPMKGHSHVYWYRQLPEEGLKFMVYLQKENIIDESGMPKERFSAEFPKEGPSILRIQQVVRGDSAAYFCASSPSQGLTYEQYFGPGTRLTVT.

The chain employs TRBV28 and TRBJ2-7, with D possibly matching TRBD1 (5 bases). Germline assignment: CDR1 MDHEN and CDR2 SYDVKM. Trimming took off 2 bases at V and 2 bases at J, with 10 bases between the two ends. The CDR3 loop spans 14 amino acids. The chain's CDR3 is CASSLVAGTYEQYF. Written as DNA, the CDR3 is TGTGCCAGCAGTTTAGTCGCAGGGACCTACGAGCAGTACTTC.

The J gene is TRBJ2-3, the V gene TRBV5-1; 9 bases fit TRBD1. Looked up from germline, CDR1 is SGHRS and CDR2 is YFSETQ. This CDR3 is 14 amino acids long. V dropped 1 base and J dropped 4; count of bases not matched to a gene: 1. CDR3 protein: CASSLTGGADTQYF. The CDR3 region has the DNA TGCGCCAGCAGCTTGACAGGGGGCGCAGATACGCAGTATTTT.

The chain carries TRBV28 and TRBJ2-7; 9 positions agree with TRBD2. This CDR3 is built from 13 residues. Looked up from germline, CDR1 is MDHEN and CDR2 is SYDVKM. The J segment lost 7 bases and the V segment lost 6 bases, leaving 7 bases of the junction unmatched. Here the CDR3 reads CASRLAGGGEQYF. The CDR3 bases are TGTGCCAGCAGACTAGCGGGCGGGGGGGAGCAGTACTTC.

This chain uses TRBV6-5 with TRBJ1-4; TRBD1 aligns across 7 bases. The CDR3 is made up of 16 amino acids. Unmatched junction bases numbered 8, after V lost 2 bases and J lost 5 bases. Germline V gives CDR1 MNHEY, CDR2 SVGAGI. CDR3 sequence (DNA): TGTGCCAGCAGTTACGTGAGGGGGCAGAGGAATGAAAAACTGTTTTTT. Translated: CASSYVRGQRNEKLFF.

V gene TRBV7-6 combines with J gene TRBJ1-1; TRBD1 is a possible D gene (6 bases). Deletions cut 3 bases from V and 1 base from J, with 24 bases between. Germline V lookup: CDR1 SGHVS, CDR2 FNYEAQ. The CDR3 runs 19 residues. CDR3 nucleotide sequence: TGTGCCAGCAGCTTGAATCTCATTATGAGGACAGCGGAGAACACTGAAGCTTTCTTT. Protein: CASSLNLIMRTAENTEAFF. Together with reference TRBV7-6 and TRBJ1-1, the CDR3 gives the full variable domain: GAGVSQSPRYKVTKRGQDVALRCDPISGHVSLYWYRQALGQGPEFLTYFNYEAQQDKSGLPNDRFSAERPEGSISTLTIQRTEQRDSAMYRCASSLNLIMRTAENTEAFFGQGTRLTVV.

This clone showed up just a few times. CDR3 loop: CAISNDQMADTQYF. CDR3 nucleotide sequence: TGTGCCATCAGCAATGACCAAATGGCAGATACGCAGTATTTT. The V and J genes are TRBV10-3 and TRBJ2-3; unclear D gene. In germline, CDR1 is ENHRY, CDR2 SYGVKD. The CDR3 runs 14 residues. Between the trimmed V and J ends, which lost 6 bases and 4 bases, there was a span of 14 bases.

The chain is built from TRBV4-2 and TRBJ1-4; no firm D call. CDR1 and CDR2 from the germline V gene are LGHNA and YNFKEQ. The V and J ends lost 4 bases and 7 bases respectively, with 16 bases between them. This CDR3 has 15 residues. The CDR3 spells CASSPHLASSEKLFF. The CDR3 DNA sequence: TGTGCCAGCAGCCCCCATTTGGCCAGTAGTGAAAAACTGTTTTTT.

Points on this clone: The sample contains more than one DNA sequence encoding this CDR3. The chain recombines TRBV18 with TRBJ2-5; D perhaps matches TRBD2 (5 bases). V gave up 3 bases and J gave up 1 base, with 6 bases separating them. Germline-derived CDR1 and CDR2 are KGHSH and LQKENI. This CDR3 comprises 13 residues. The CDR3 here is CASSPRGQETQYF. Written as DNA, the CDR3 is TGTGCCAGCTCACCCCGGGGCCAAGAGACCCAGTACTTC.

This clone was counted once. The chain combines TRBV14 with TRBJ1-2; D is undetermined. Germline CDR1 SGHDN, CDR2 FVKESK. The V end lost 2 bases, the J end lost 9 bases, and 13 bases lay between the germline ends. The CDR3 extends over 13 amino acids. This CDR3 is CASSQSPGLSYTF. The CDR3 bases are TGTGCCAGCAGCCAATCGCCAGGTTTAAGCTACACCTTC.

J is TRBJ2-7 and V is TRBV7-9; maybe TRBD1 (5 bases). CDR3 length: 14 residues. V was trimmed by 6 bases and J by 2 bases, leaving 14 bases between them. The V gene's germline CDR1 is SEHNR and CDR2 FQNEAQ (reference sequence). Written as DNA, the CDR3 is TGTGCCAGCAGGGCCTTTGGACAAGCCTACGAGCAGTACTTC. This translates into CASRAFGQAYEQYF.

In DNA, the CDR3 is TGTGCCAGCACCCTAATCACGGGGGCGCGGGGCACTGAAGCTTTCTTT. Residues: CASTLITGARGTEAFF. V is TRBV7-2 and J is TRBJ1-1; tentatively, D is TRBD1 (6 bases). Trimming left V 7 bases short and J 4 bases short, with 22 bases between. From germline, CDR1 is SGHTA and CDR2 FQGNSA. The CDR3 loop spans 16 amino acids.

This rearrangement joins TRBV28 to TRBJ2-7, with D perhaps given as TRBD1 or TRBD2 (5 bases each). The CDR3 runs to 14 residues. The V and J ends lost 7 bases and 2 bases respectively, with 15 bases between them. Germline CDR1 MDHEN, CDR2 SYDVKM. In DNA, the CDR3 is TGTGCCAGCACACCCCGGGGACCTACCTACGAGCAGTACTTC. Protein: CASTPRGPTYEQYF.